This T cell receptor beta chain came from a study of shared clonotypes between healthy human individuals. The CDR3 loop spans 14 amino acids. Germline trimming cut 2 bases from V and 2 bases from J; bases unmatched to any gene: 2. The germline gives CDR1 MNHEY, CDR2 SMNVEV (reference sequence). A word on this clone: Its antigen is unknown.

Data came from immunoSEQ multiplex PCR; TCRdb stores just in-frame clones and leaves some out. The repertoire holds under 1,100,000 clones, around 74% seen once, with roughly 1.4% in the top ten. Donors were healthy HIV-negative adults without recently reported acute infections or vaccinations. Study findings and constraints: Some naive CD4 clonotypes, around 4.7%, turned up in common across several donors.

The chain carries TRBV27 and TRBJ2-7; 8 nucleotides match TRBD2. Sequencing was carried out using memory CD4+ T cells sorted from blood. The subset: CD45RA-negative fraction. The clonotype comes from a man aged 18 to 35 in good health. CDR3 region: CASSLREGAYEQYF. CDR3 nucleotides: TGTGCCAGCAGTTTACGGGAGGGGGCCTACGAGCAGTACTTC.